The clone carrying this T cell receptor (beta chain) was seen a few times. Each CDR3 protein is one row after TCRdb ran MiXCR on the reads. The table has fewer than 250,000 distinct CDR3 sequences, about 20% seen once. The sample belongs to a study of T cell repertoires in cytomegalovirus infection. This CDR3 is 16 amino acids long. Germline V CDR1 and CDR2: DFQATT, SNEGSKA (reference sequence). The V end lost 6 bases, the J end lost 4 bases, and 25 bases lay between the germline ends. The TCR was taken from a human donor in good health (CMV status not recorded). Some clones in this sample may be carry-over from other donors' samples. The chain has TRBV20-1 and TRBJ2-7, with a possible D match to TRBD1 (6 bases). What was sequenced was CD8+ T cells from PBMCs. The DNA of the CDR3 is TGCAGTGCCACCCCTACCGGGACAATGTGGGAGTACGAGCAGTACTTC. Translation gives CSATPTGTMWEYEQYF.